Listed below are T cell receptor beta chains from one sample, sequenced in a study of PD-1 blockade in mismatch repair-deficient tumors. Using immunoSEQ multiplex PCR, the repertoire was profiled, and TCRdb retains in-frame clones only, with some absent. This sample has roughly 79,000 clones, with 80% to 90% found just once. The sequencing here drew on peripheral blood, taken 44 weeks after starting pembrolizumab. Receptors originate from an adult with mismatch repair-deficient cancer. The CDR3 runs from the conserved cysteine through the conserved F or W. A D gene is named only where the DNA matches it firmly. Expanded clones are given a class, and other clones once, few, many or no size at all.

TRBV6-6	NA	TRBD1	14	TRBJ2-1	CASTPGQGRHEQFF	TGTGCCAGCACCCCGGGACAGGGTCGACATGAGCAGTTCTTC
TRBV28	NA	TRBD1	14	TRBJ1-1	CASSSRRQGARAFF	TGTGCCAGCAGTTCTCGCCGACAGGGGGCTAGAGCTTTCTTT
TRBV7-9	NA	NA	14	TRBJ1-1	CASSLDRKNTEAFF	TGTGCCAGCAGCTTAGACAGAAAGAACACTGAAGCTTTCTTT
TRBV5-5	NA	TRBD1	15	TRBJ2-7	CASSLVSGGPHEQYF	TGTGCCAGCAGCTTGGTATCAGGGGGTCCCCACGAGCAGTACTTC
TRBV5-4	once	NA	16	TRBJ2-4	CASSLAGVVAKNIQYF	TGTGCCAGCAGCTTGGCCGGGGTTGTAGCCAAAAACATTCAGTACTTC
TRBV7-2	NA	TRBD2	15	TRBJ2-7	CASSTSSGRLHEQYF	TGTGCCAGCAGCACCTCTAGCGGGAGGTTGCACGAGCAGTACTTC
TRBV9	NA	NA	13	TRBJ1-1	CASSVDLNTEAFF	TGTGCCAGCAGCGTTGACTTGAACACTGAAGCTTTCTTT
TRBV7-2	NA	TRBD1	15	TRBJ2-5	CASSLGTGGLETQYF	TGTGCCAGCAGCTTAGGAACAGGGGGGTTGGAGACCCAGTACTTC
TRBV11-3	NA	NA	15	TRBJ2-1	CASSLGLGSYNEQFF	TGTGCCAGCAGCTTAGGGTTGGGTTCGTACAATGAGCAGTTCTTC
TRBV7-9	few	NA	12	TRBJ2-7	CASSSRGYEQYF	TGTGCCAGCAGCTCTCGGGGGTACGAGCAGTACTTC
TRBV4-1	NA	NA	14	TRBJ1-1	CASSYAGPLTEAFF	TGCGCCAGCAGCTACGCAGGCCCCCTCACTGAAGCTTTCTTT
TRBV5-1	NA	TRBD1	15	TRBJ1-1	CASSYGGQGNTEAFF	TGCGCCAGCAGTTATGGCGGACAGGGAAACACTGAAGCTTTCTTT
TRBV4-2	NA	TRBD2	19	TRBJ2-1	CASSQDPLAGGRLVDEQFF	TGTGCCAGCAGCCAAGACCCACTAGCGGGAGGAAGGTTAGTCGATGAGCAGTTCTTC
TRBV15	NA	TRBD1	16	TRBJ2-5	CATSREIGGGTETQYF	TGTGCCACCAGCAGAGAAATAGGGGGCGGAACGGAGACCCAGTACTTC
TRBV7-8	few	NA	15	TRBJ2-7	CASSPGWRKSYEQYF	TGTGCCAGCAGCCCGGGCTGGAGGAAGTCCTACGAGCAGTACTTC
TRBV27	once	TRBD1	17	TRBJ2-3	CASSTRQGPTRSDTQYF	TGTGCCAGCAGTACCCGACAGGGCCCAACAAGATCAGATACGCAGTATTTT
TRBV7-2	NA	NA	15	TRBJ2-3	CASSLDGRPTDTQYF	TGTGCCAGCAGCTTAGACGGGAGACCGACAGATACGCAGTATTTT
TRBV5-1	NA	TRBD1	14	TRBJ1-1	CASSVDRGGDEAFF	TGCGCCAGCAGCGTGGACAGGGGCGGAGATGAAGCTTTCTTT
TRBV7-8	NA	TRBD2	15	TRBJ2-1	CASSFMTSGYNEQFF	TGTGCCAGCAGCTTCATGACTAGCGGTTACAATGAGCAGTTCTTC
TRBV5-1	once	NA	16	TRBJ2-2	CASSLDVGGDTGELFF	TGCGCCAGCAGCTTGGATGTGGGAGGAGATACCGGGGAGCTGTTTTTT
TRBV29-1	NA	TRBD2	13	TRBJ2-7	CSVLAGGPVEQYF	TGCAGCGTGCTGGCGGGAGGGCCTGTCGAGCAGTACTTC
TRBV7-9	NA	TRBD2	16	TRBJ2-5	CASSLMAGDPQETQYF	TGTGCCAGCAGCTTGATGGCGGGAGATCCTCAAGAGACCCAGTACTTC
TRBV7-2	NA	NA	15	TRBJ1-1	CASSSRTGGLYEAFF	TGTGCCAGCAGCTCCAGGACGGGGGGGCTTTATGAAGCTTTCTTT
TRBV6-5	NA	NA	12	TRBJ2-1	CASSPDIGEQFF	TGTGCCAGCAGTCCCGACATCGGTGAGCAGTTCTTC
TRBV5-1	NA	NA	14	TRBJ2-3	CASSLGGIKDTQYF	TGCGCCAGCAGCTTGGGGGGAATCAAAGATACGCAGTATTTT
TRBV7-9	NA	NA	14	TRBJ2-7	CASSWDSASYEQYF	TGTGCCAGCAGCTGGGATAGCGCCTCCTACGAGCAGTACTTC
TRBV6-6	NA	NA	13	TRBJ1-2	CASSYRDNYGYTF	TGTGCCAGCAGTTACAGGGACAACTATGGCTACACCTTC
TRBV9	NA	TRBD1	17	TRBJ2-3	CASSVAPTGYGGDTQYF	TGTGCCAGCAGCGTAGCTCCGACAGGGTACGGAGGTGATACGCAGTATTTT
TRBV6-6	NA	NA	13	TRBJ2-5	CASSPPGQETQYF	TGTGCCAGCAGCCCCCCGGGCCAAGAGACCCAGTACTTC
TRBV30	NA	TRBD1	15	TRBJ1-2	CAWSLGQTSFYGYTF	TGTGCCTGGAGTCTGGGACAGACATCCTTCTATGGCTACACCTTC
TRBV6-1	NA	NA	14	TRBJ1-1	CASSVIAGGNEAFF	TGTGCCAGCAGTGTCATAGCGGGGGGCAATGAAGCTTTCTTT
TRBV7-9	NA	TRBD2	16	TRBJ2-3	CASSLRLAGGADTQYF	TGTGCCAGCAGCTTACGACTAGCGGGAGGGGCAGATACGCAGTATTTT
TRBV5-1	NA	TRBD1	15	TRBJ2-7	CASSLEGTGRSEQYF	TGCGCCAGCAGCTTGGAGGGGACAGGGAGGTCCGAGCAGTACTTC
TRBV19	NA	NA	14	TRBJ2-7	CASSIGRGPYEQYF	TGTGCCAGTAGTATAGGGCGGGGACCCTACGAGCAGTACTTC
TRBV18	NA	NA	13	TRBJ1-5	CASSPTRDQPQHF	TGTGCCAGCTCACCGACTAGGGATCAGCCCCAGCATTTT
TRBV5-6	NA	NA	14	TRBJ1-2	CASSLGTNDKGYTF	TGTGCCAGCAGCTTGGGGACGAACGATAAGGGCTACACCTTC
TRBV6-1	NA	NA	15	TRBJ1-4	CASSGNWGGREKLFF	TGTGCCAGCAGTGGAAACTGGGGGGGGCGAGAAAAACTGTTTTTT
TRBV9	NA	TRBD2	15	TRBJ2-5	CASSASGTKKETQYF	TGTGCCAGCAGCGCTTCCGGGACTAAAAAAGAGACCCAGTACTTC
TRBV27	NA	TRBD2	19	TRBJ2-4	CASSPRTSGSSVERNIQYF	TGTGCCAGCAGTCCCAGGACTAGCGGAAGTAGTGTTGAGAGGAACATTCAGTACTTC
TRBV5-4	NA	NA	11	TRBJ1-2	CASSTSGPWTF	TGTGCCAGCAGTACTTCCGGGCCCTGGACCTTC
TRBV28	NA	TRBD2	14	TRBJ2-3	CATNGGVSTDTQYF	TGTGCCACCAATGGGGGGGTCTCCACAGATACGCAGTATTTT
TRBV4-1	few	TRBD2	15	TRBJ2-7	CASSQGAGLQYEQYF	TGCGCCAGCAGCCAAGGAGCGGGATTGCAGTACGAGCAGTACTTC